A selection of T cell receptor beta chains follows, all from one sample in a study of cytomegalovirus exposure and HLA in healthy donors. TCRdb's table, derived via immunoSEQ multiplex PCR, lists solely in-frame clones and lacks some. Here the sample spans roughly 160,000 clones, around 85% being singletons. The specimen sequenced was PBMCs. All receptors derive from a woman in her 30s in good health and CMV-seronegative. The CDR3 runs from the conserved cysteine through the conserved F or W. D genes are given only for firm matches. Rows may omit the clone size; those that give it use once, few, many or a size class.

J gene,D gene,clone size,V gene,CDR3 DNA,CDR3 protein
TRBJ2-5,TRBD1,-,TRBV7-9,TGTGCCAGCAGCCCGCCGACAGGGCTCATGGGAGAGACCCAGTACTTC,CASSPPTGLMGETQYF
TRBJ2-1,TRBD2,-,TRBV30,TGTGCCTGGAGTGGATTGAGCGGGAGGGCCGCCAATGAGCAGTTCTTC,CAWSGLSGRAANEQFF
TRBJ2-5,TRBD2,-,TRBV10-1,TGCGCCACCTCTTCGGGGGGGGCAGAGACCCAGTACTTC,CATSSGGAETQYF
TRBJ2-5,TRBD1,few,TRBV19,TGTGCCAGTAGTAGGACAGGGGGCAGTTTCTTGGGAGAGACCCAGTACTTC,CASSRTGGSFLGETQYF
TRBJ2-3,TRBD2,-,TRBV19,TGTGCCAGTAGTATAGCCAGACTAGCGGTTAGCACAGATACGCAGTATTTT,CASSIARLAVSTDTQYF
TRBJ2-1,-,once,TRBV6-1,TGTGCCAGCACGCTAGGGGGGGGTTACTACAATGAGCAGTTCTTC,CASTLGGGYYNEQFF
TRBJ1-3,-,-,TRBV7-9,TGTGCCAGCAGCTCACAGGAGAGCTCTGGAAACACCATATATTTT,CASSSQESSGNTIYF
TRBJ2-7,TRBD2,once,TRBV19,TGTGCCAGTGGCCGGACTAGCGGGATCTACGAGCAGTACTTC,CASGRTSGIYEQYF
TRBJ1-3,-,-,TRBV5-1,TGCGCCAGCAGCTTGGCTGTTGGCGGAGGGGCAAACACCATATATTTT,CASSLAVGGGANTIYF
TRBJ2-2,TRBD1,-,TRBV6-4,TGTGCCAGCACCTCCGAGACAGGGGTCGCCGGGGAGCTGTTTTTT,CASTSETGVAGELFF
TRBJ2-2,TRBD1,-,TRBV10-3,TGTGCCATCCAAGCCCAGGGGGCGATCACCGGGGAGCTGTTTTTT,CAIQAQGAITGELFF
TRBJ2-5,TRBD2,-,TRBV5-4,TGTGCCAGCAGCAGAACCGGGACTAGTGGGGAGACCCAGTACTTC,CASSRTGTSGETQYF
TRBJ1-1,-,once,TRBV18,TGTGCCAGCTCACCGTCACGCCCGGACACTGAAGCTTTCTTT,CASSPSRPDTEAFF
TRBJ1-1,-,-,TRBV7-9,TGTGCCAGCAGCCCCGATCCCGGGAGGACTGAAGCTTTCTTT,CASSPDPGRTEAFF
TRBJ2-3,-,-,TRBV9,TGTGCCAGCAGCCGAACCGGACAGATCACAGATACGCAGTATTTT,CASSRTGQITDTQYF
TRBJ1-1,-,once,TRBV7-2,TGTGCCAGCAGCTTGGCAGAGAACACTGAAGCTTTCTTT,CASSLAENTEAFF
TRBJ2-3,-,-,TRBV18,TGTGCCAGCTCACTCGAATTGACCAAACCGGGAAATACGCAGTATTTT,CASSLELTKPGNTQYF
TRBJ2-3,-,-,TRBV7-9,TGTGCCAGCATACCCCCGGTTGTGGGCTCCCGTGGTACGCAGTATTTT,CASIPPVVGSRGTQYF
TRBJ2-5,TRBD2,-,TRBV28,TGTGCCAGCAGTTTACCCCTAGCGGGAGGAGAGACCCAGTACTTC,CASSLPLAGGETQYF
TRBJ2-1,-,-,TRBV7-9,TGTGCCAGCAGCTTGTTAGAGAATGAGCAGTTCTTC,CASSLLENEQFF
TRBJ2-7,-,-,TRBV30,TGTGCCTGGAGATACAGCTCCTACGAGCAGTACTTC,CAWRYSSYEQYF
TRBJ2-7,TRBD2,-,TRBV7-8,TGTGCCAGCAGTTATCAGCGGGACTCCTACGAGCAGTACTTC,CASSYQRDSYEQYF
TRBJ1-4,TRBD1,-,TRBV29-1,TGCAGCGTTGAAGGACCAGGGGGCGGTGAAAAACTGTTTTTT,CSVEGPGGGEKLFF
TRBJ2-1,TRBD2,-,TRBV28,TGTGCCAGCAGCCCCCTCGGATTAGCGGGAGGCAATGAGCAGTTCTTC,CASSPLGLAGGNEQFF
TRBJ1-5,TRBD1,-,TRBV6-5,TGTGCCAGCAAACCACCAGGGGGACACAATCAGCCCCAGCATTTT,CASKPPGGHNQPQHF
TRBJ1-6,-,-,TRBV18,TGTGCCAGCTCACCAGATAACAGGCCAAATTCACCCCTCCACTTT,CASSPDNRPNSPLHF
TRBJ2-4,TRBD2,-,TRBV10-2,TGCGCCAGCAGACTAGCGGGAGGGCCAAACATTCAGTACTTC,CASRLAGGPNIQYF